The text below deals with one T cell receptor beta chain. Its specificity is not known. This entry comes from a study of T-cell memory formation after mild COVID-19. The CDR3 covers 14 residues. The V gene end was trimmed by 7 bases and the J gene end by 12 bases; junction bases not matched to a gene: 13. Germline CDR1 and CDR2: SNHLY and FYNNEI. Study-wide results and limits: Later expanders leaned CD4+, whereas clones that contracted between day 15 and 85 were balanced CD4/CD8.

cDNA libraries for TCR alpha and TCR beta, carrying sample barcodes and UMIs, came from 5'RACE with constant-segment primers. TCRdb reprocessed the 5' RACE reads via MiXCR and lists one record per CDR3 protein. This table holds 350,000 or so distinct CDR3 sequences, 20% to 25% found once. The sequencing input was PBMCs or a T cell subset sorted from them (not recorded which). The chain uses TRBV2 and TRBJ2-1, with 9 bases matching TRBD1. The receptor was isolated from an adult woman who had mild COVID-19 (a few samples of this study predate the infection). Cell type and time point are not known. CDR3 sequence reads: CASTDPRDRVWQFF. The CDR3 bases are TGTGCCAGCACCGACCCCCGGGACAGGGTGTGGCAGTTCTTC.